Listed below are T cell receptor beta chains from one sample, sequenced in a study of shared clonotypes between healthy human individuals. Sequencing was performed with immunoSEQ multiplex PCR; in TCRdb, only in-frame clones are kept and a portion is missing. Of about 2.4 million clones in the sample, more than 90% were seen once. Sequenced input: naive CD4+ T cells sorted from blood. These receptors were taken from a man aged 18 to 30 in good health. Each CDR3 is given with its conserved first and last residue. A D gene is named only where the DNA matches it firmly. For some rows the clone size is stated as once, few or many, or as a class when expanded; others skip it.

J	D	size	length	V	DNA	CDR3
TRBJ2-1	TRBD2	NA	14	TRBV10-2	TGCGCCAGCAGTAGGGGACTAGTGAACAATGAGCAGTTCTTC	CASSRGLVNNEQFF
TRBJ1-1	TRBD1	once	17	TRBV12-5	TGTGCTAGTGGTTTGAACTTCGGGACAGGCCCGAACACTGAAGCTTTCTTT	CASGLNFGTGPNTEAFF
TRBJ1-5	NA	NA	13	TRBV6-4	TGTGCCAGCAGTGGACCGCCAAATCAGCCCCAGCATTTT	CASSGPPNQPQHF
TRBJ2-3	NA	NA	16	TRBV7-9	TGTGCCAGCAGCCTTGGGCTAGCAGGGTCCACAGATACGCAGTATTTT	CASSLGLAGSTDTQYF
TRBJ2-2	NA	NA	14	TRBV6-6	TGTGCCAGCAGCCCACAGTTGAACACCGGGGAGCTGTTTTTT	CASSPQLNTGELFF
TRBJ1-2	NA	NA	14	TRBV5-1	TGCGCCAGCAGCTTGGTGGACGCTCCCTATGGCTACACCTTC	CASSLVDAPYGYTF
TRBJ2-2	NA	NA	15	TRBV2	TGTGCCAGCAGTGCCGAGGGCCCGAACACCGGGGAGCTGTTTTTT	CASSAEGPNTGELFF
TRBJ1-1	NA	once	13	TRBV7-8	TGTGCCAGCAGAAGCGGGGGGGACACTGAAGCTTTCTTT	CASRSGGDTEAFF
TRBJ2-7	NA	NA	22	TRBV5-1	TGCGCCAGCAGCGAGTTGTGGGGCTATAGACAGGGAGGGGGTCATAGATACTACGAGCAGTACTTC	CASSELWGYRQGGGHRYYEQYF
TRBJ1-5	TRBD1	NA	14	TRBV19	TGTGCCACCAGGACAGGGGATCTGGATCAGCCCCAGCATTTT	CATRTGDLDQPQHF
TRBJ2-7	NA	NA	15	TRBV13	TGTGCCAGCAGCTTAAGACGGCAAGACGGCTACGAGCAGTACTTC	CASSLRRQDGYEQYF
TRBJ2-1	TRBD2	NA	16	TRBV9	TGTGCCAGCAGCGTCAGCGGGGGGGCTTCCTACAATGAGCAGTTCTTC	CASSVSGGASYNEQFF
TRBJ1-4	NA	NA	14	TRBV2	TGTGCCAGCAAATCGACAGCAACTAATGAAAAACTGTTTTTT	CASKSTATNEKLFF
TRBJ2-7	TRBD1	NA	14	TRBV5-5	TGTGCCAGCAGCTTGATAGGGGGCTGGAACGAGCAGTACTTC	CASSLIGGWNEQYF
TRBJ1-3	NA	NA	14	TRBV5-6	TGTGCCAGCAGCTCATGGCGAGGTGAAAACACCATATATTTT	CASSSWRGENTIYF
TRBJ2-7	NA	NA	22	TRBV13	TGTGCCAGCAGCTTACCTAGTCTCCTGGCAGGTACCGAGATCCTCAAGATTTACGAGCAGTACTTC	CASSLPSLLAGTEILKIYEQYF
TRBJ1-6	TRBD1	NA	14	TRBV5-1	TGCGCCAGCAGTAAAGGCCAGGGGGAGTCACCCCTCCACTTT	CASSKGQGESPLHF
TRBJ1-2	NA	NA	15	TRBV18	TGTGCCAGCTCACCACCGAGCCTCCAGGGTGATGGCTACACCTTC	CASSPPSLQGDGYTF
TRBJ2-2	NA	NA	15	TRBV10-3	TGTGCCATCAGTGACAGGGGCGGCGACACCGGGGAGCTGTTTTTT	CAISDRGGDTGELFF
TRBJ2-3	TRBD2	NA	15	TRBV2	TGTGCCAGCAGGGATGTAGCGGGAGACTCAGATACGCAGTATTTT	CASRDVAGDSDTQYF
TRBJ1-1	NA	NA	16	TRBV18	TGTGCCAGCTCCCGACCCTCGGGCAGGGGGAACACTGAAGCTTTCTTT	CASSRPSGRGNTEAFF
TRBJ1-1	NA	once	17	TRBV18	TGTGCCAGCTCACCACCGGGGAGGGGTTCGGTGAACACTGAAGCTTTCTTT	CASSPPGRGSVNTEAFF
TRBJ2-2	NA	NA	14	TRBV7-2	TGTGCCAGCAGGTTGGCAGGGGACACCGGGGAGCTGTTTTTT	CASRLAGDTGELFF
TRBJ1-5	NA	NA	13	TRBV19	TGTGCCAGTAGTACCCACCTTTATCAGCCCCAGCATTTT	CASSTHLYQPQHF
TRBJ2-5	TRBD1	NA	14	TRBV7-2	TGTGCCAGCAGCTCCGACAGGGGGGAGGAGACCCAGTACTTC	CASSSDRGEETQYF
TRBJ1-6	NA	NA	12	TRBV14	TGTGCCAGCAGCCCCCTGAATTCACCCCTCCACTTT	CASSPLNSPLHF
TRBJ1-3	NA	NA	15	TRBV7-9	TGTGCCAGCAGCTTCGTCCGGGACTCTGGAAACACCATATATTTT	CASSFVRDSGNTIYF
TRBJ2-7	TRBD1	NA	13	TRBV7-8	TGTGCCAGCAGACCGACAGGGGGTTGGGAGCAGTACTTC	CASRPTGGWEQYF
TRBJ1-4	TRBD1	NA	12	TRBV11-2	TGTGCCAGCAGCTTAGAAAGGACAGGCGAGATTTTT	CASSLERTGEIF
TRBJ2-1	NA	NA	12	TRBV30	TGTGCCTGGAGTGTCTCCGGACTACGAGAGTTCTTC	CAWSVSGLREFF
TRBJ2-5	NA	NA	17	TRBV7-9	TGTGCCAGCAGCTTAGGTGGTTCAGTGGGAGAGCGGGAGACCCAGTACTTC	CASSLGGSVGERETQYF
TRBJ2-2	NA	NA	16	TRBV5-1	TGCGCCAGCAGCTTGGATGGAGGGGTTAACACCGGGGAGCTGTTTTTT	CASSLDGGVNTGELFF
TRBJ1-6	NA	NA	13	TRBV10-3	TGTGCCATCAAGGACAGTTTTAATTCACCCCTCCACTTT	CAIKDSFNSPLHF
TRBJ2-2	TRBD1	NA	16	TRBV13	TGTGCCAGCAGCTTATACCCAGGGGGCGTCACCGGGGAGCTGTTTTTT	CASSLYPGGVTGELFF
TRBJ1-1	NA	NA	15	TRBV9	TGTGCCAGCAGCGCCGGACGGTACATGAACACTGAAGCTTTCTTT	CASSAGRYMNTEAFF
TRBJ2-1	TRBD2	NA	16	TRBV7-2	TGTGCCAGCAGCTTAGCTAGCGGGGGGGCCTACAATGAGCAGTTCTTC	CASSLASGGAYNEQFF
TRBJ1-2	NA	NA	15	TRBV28	TGTGCCAGCAGTTTATACAGGGCCCTGGGAGGTGGCTACACCTTC	CASSLYRALGGGYTF
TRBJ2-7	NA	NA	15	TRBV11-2	TGTGCCAGCAGCTTAAGCCAGGTCCCCTTCTACGAGCAGTACTTC	CASSLSQVPFYEQYF
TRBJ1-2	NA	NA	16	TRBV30	TGTGCCTGGAGTCACAGACAAAGTCAAAGTAACTATGGCTACACCTTC	CAWSHRQSQSNYGYTF
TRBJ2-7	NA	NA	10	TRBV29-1	TGCAGCGTTGAAGATGGCGAGCAGTACTTC	CSVEDGEQYF
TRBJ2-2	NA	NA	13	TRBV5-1	TGCGCCAGCAGCTTGGTGAACACCGGGGAGCTGTTTTTT	CASSLVNTGELFF
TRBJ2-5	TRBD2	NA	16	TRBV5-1	TGCGCCAGCAGCTTGGGGGATCTAGCGGGAGTTGAGACCCAGTACTTC	CASSLGDLAGVETQYF
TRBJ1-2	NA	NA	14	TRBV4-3	TGCGCCAGCAGCCAAGATGTGGGATACTATGGCTACACCTTC	CASSQDVGYYGYTF
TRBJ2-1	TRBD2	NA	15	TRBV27	TGTGCCAGCAGTAGAAGCGGGGGCTCCTACAATGAGCAGTTCTTC	CASSRSGGSYNEQFF
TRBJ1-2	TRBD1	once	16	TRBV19	TGTGCCAGTAGACGGACCGGACAGGGTTTCTTTGATGGCTACACCTTC	CASRRTGQGFFDGYTF
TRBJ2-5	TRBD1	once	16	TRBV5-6	TGTGCCAGCACCTCTGTAGGCAGGGGGCCACAAGAGACCCAGTACTTC	CASTSVGRGPQETQYF
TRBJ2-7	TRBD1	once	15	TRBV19	TGTGCCAGTAGTATTGGGGACAGGGGATACTACGAGCAGTACTTC	CASSIGDRGYYEQYF
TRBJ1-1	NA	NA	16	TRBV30	TGTGCCTGGAGTAGGGAACAGGTGCTCACGAACACTGAAGCTTTCTTT	CAWSREQVLTNTEAFF
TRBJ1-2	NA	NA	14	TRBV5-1	TGCGCCAGCAGCCGCGACAGACCCGTTTATGGCTACACCTTC	CASSRDRPVYGYTF
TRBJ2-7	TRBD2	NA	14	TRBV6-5	TGTGCCAGCAGTAGAAGCGGGGTTGGTTACGAGCAGTACTTC	CASSRSGVGYEQYF
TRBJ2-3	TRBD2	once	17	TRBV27	TGTGCCAGCAGTTTGCTAGCGGGGGGGATAAGCACAGATACGCAGTATTTT	CASSLLAGGISTDTQYF
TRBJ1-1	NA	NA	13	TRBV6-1	TGTGCCAGCAGGACAGATCTCCCTTTTGAAGCTTTCTTT	CASRTDLPFEAFF
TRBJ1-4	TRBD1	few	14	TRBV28	TGTGCCAGCAGTTCGGGACAGTTTGGGGAAAAACTGTTTTTT	CASSSGQFGEKLFF
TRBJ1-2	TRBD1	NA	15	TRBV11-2	TGTGCCAGCAGCTTAGATAGCCGGGACAGCCATGGCTACACCTTC	CASSLDSRDSHGYTF
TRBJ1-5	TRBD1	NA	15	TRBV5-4	TGTGCCAGCAGCCCCGACAGGGGTAGCAATCAGCCCCAGCATTTT	CASSPDRGSNQPQHF
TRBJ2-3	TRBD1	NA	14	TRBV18	TGTGCCAGCTCACCGAACAGGGGAATAGATACGCAGTATTTT	CASSPNRGIDTQYF